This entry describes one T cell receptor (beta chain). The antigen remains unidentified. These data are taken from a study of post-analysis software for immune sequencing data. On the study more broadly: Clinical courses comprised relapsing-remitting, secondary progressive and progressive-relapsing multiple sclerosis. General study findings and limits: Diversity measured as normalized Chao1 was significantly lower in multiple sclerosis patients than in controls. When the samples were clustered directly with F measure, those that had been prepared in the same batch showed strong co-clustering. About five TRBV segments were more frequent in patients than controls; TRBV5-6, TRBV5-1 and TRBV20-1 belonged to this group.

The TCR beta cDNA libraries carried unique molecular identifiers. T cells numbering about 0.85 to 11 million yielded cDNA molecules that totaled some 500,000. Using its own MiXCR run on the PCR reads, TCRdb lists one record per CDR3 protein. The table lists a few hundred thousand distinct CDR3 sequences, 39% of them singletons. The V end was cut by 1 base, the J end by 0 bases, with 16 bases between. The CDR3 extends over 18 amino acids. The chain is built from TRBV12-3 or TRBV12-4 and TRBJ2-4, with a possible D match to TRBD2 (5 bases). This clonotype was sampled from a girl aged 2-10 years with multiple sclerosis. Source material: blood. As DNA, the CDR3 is TGTGCCAGCAGTTTAGTATTACTGGCGGAGGCAGCCAAAAACATTCAGTACTTC. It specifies CASSLVLLAEAAKNIQYF.